Below, 13 T cell receptor beta chains from the same sample are listed, as sequenced in a study of cytomegalovirus exposure and HLA in healthy donors. 13 Jbeta primers and 60 Vbeta primers were used for the PCR. Measured with immunoSEQ multiplex PCR; TCRdb has only the in-frame clones, and not every one. The table gives tens of thousands of clones; the top ten clones make up 26% of it. Material for sequencing was PBMCs. The source is a man aged 40-49 years in good health and CMV-seropositive.

The J gene is TRBJ1-2, the V gene TRBV19; 8 nucleotides line up with TRBD1. Germline V gene data show CDR1 as LNHDA and CDR2 as SQIVND (reference sequence). The CDR3 is 13 residues long. Trimming cost V 4 bases and J 4 bases; bases outside gene matches: 2. The chain's CDR3 is CASSRGTGYGYTF. In nucleotides, the CDR3 is TGTGCCAGTAGTAGGGGGACAGGCTATGGCTACACCTTC.

The V call is TRBV5-4, the J call TRBJ1-4; TRBD1 matches 9 bases. With 4 bases clipped from V and 7 bases from J, the junction kept 5 bases outside the gene matches. CDR1 is SGHNT and CDR2 is YYREEE in the germline V gene (reference sequence). The CDR3 consists of 14 residues. CDR3 sequence: CASSLDRGGEKLFF. The CDR3, as DNA: TGTGCCAGCAGCCTGGACAGGGGAGGTGAAAAACTGTTTTTT.

V usage is TRBV28 and J usage is TRBJ2-5; perhaps TRBD2 as D (5 bases). Looked up from germline, CDR1 is MDHEN and CDR2 is SYDVKM. This CDR3 has 13 residues. V was shortened by 3 bases and J by 4 bases, with 9 bases between the two germline ends. The CDR3 spells CASSFGGGETQYF. Here the CDR3 DNA reads TGTGCCAGCAGTTTCGGTGGAGGAGAGACCCAGTACTTC.

V and J are TRBV9 and TRBJ1-6, with D unresolved. The CDR3 is 14 amino acids. Germline lookup yields CDR1 SGDLS and CDR2 YYNGEE. The V gene lost 1 base and the J gene lost 8 bases, with 10 bases spanning the gap. CDR3 sequence (DNA): TGTGCCAGCAGCGTAATGTCTTCGGATTCACCCCTCCACTTT. Translating it yields CASSVMSSDSPLHF.

The rearrangement links TRBV10-3 to TRBJ1-2; D gene ambiguous. The CDR3 totals 14 residues. V shed 8 bases and J shed 3 bases, with 16 bases lying between them. Germline-derived CDR1 and CDR2 are ENHRY and SYGVKD. The CDR3 coding sequence is TGTGCCATCTCCGGAGAGATAAGCGACTATGGCTACACCTTC. This encodes CAISGEISDYGYTF.

The chain couples TRBV2 to TRBJ2-1; 9 bases map to TRBD1. With 8 bases clipped from V and 3 bases from J, the junction kept 8 bases outside the gene matches. Germline CDR1 reads SNHLY; CDR2 reads FYNNEI. This CDR3 has 15 amino acids. The CDR3 sequence is CASSTAGQGYNEQFF. The CDR3 DNA reads TGTGCCAGCTCCACCGCGGGACAGGGCTACAATGAGCAGTTCTTC. The variable domain in full, with the rest retrieved from reference TRBV2 and TRBJ2-1, is EPEVTQTPSHQVTQMGQEVILRCVPISNHLYFYWYRQILGQKVEFLVSFYNNEISEKSEIFDDQFSVERPDGSNFTLKIRSTKLEDSAMYFCASSTAGQGYNEQFFGPGTRLTVL.

The CDR3 sequence: CASSQTGSGNTIYF. DNA for the CDR3: TGCGCCAGCAGCCAAACAGGGTCGGGAAACACCATATATTTT. The V call is TRBV5-1, the J call TRBJ1-3, with a tentative D call TRBD1 (6 bases). The CDR3 runs to 14 residues. The germline gives CDR1 SGHRS, CDR2 YFSETQ. Between the trimmed V and J ends, which lost 4 bases and 4 bases, there was a span of 12 bases. Complete variable domain (other parts from reference TRBV5-1 and TRBJ1-3): KAGVTQTPRYLIKTRGQQVTLSCSPISGHRSVSWYQQTPGQGLQFLFEYFSETQRNKGNFPGRFSGRQFSNSRSEMNVSTLELGDSALYLCASSQTGSGNTIYFGEGSWLTVV.

The V and J genes are TRBV2 and TRBJ2-3; D uncertain. The CDR3 has 12 amino acids. Germline V gives CDR1 SNHLY, CDR2 FYNNEI. V was trimmed by 6 bases and J by 4 bases, leaving 8 bases between them. CDR3 sequence reads: CASRALADTQYF. The DNA for the CDR3 is TGTGCCAGCAGGGCCCTTGCAGATACGCAGTATTTT.

Concerning this clone: Other DNA sequences of this sample code for an identical CDR3. This chain uses TRBV9 with TRBJ2-7; D call uncertain. The CDR3 consists of 12 residues. In germline, CDR1 is SGDLS, CDR2 YYNGEE. V lost 0 bases to trimming and J lost 6 bases, with 7 bases between them. In DNA form, the CDR3 reads TGTGCCAGCAGCGTAGGTGGCTCCGAGCAGTACTTC. Translating it yields CASSVGGSEQYF.

This chain uses TRBV6-5 with TRBJ2-7; no clear D gene. The CDR3 runs to 14 residues. With 5 bases removed from V and 5 bases from J, the gap between germline ends came to 16 bases. Per germline, CDR1 MNHEY and CDR2 SVGAGI. The CDR3 is CASSRGWQSNEQYF. The CDR3 coding sequence is TGTGCCAGCAGTAGAGGATGGCAGAGCAACGAGCAGTACTTC.

The V gene is TRBV4-2, the J gene TRBJ2-7, with 9 positions matching TRBD1. The germline CDR1 and CDR2 sequences are LGHNA and YNFKEQ. V was pared by 0 bases and J by 2 bases, with 2 bases of the junction left unmatched. CDR3 length: 15 residues. For the CDR3, the DNA is TGTGCCAGCAGCCAAGATTACAGGGGGCCCTACGAGCAGTACTTC. It codes for CASSQDYRGPYEQYF.

V and J are TRBV27 and TRBJ2-7; 10 positions match TRBD1. This CDR3 is 14 amino acids long. Germline CDR1 MNHEY, CDR2 SMNVEV (reference sequence). V shed 3 bases, J shed 2 bases, and the junction held 1 base outside the gene matches. The CDR3 DNA reads as TGTGCCAGCAGTTTTGGGACAGGGGCCTACGAGCAGTACTTC. Translation: CASSFGTGAYEQYF.

The V gene is TRBV6-4, the J gene TRBJ1-1, with D uncertain. Germline CDR1 is MRHNA and CDR2 is SNTAGT. This CDR3 has 13 residues. Trimming cost V 3 bases and J 3 bases, with 8 bases left between them. CDR3 sequence: CASSEFQYTEAFF. The DNA of the CDR3 is TGTGCCAGCAGTGAGTTCCAGTACACTGAAGCTTTCTTT.